This is a list of T cell receptor beta chains from one sample in a study of early T cells in non-severe SARS-CoV-2 infection. MiXCR, run by TCRdb on the 5' RACE reads, gives a single entry per CDR3 protein. The data show about 130,000 distinct CDR3 sequences, under 15% seen once. The sample was whole blood. These receptors were obtained from an adult who was a healthcare worker with PCR-confirmed SARS-CoV-2 infection or an uninfected control (not recorded which). The CDR3 runs from the conserved cysteine through the conserved F or W.

v_gene	j_gene	CDR3aa
TRBV12-3/TRBV12-4	TRBJ2-1	CASSPLAGGYNEQFF
TRBV11-2	TRBJ1-4	CASSATGYQEKLFF
TRBV6-6	TRBJ1-1	CASSDRHMNTEAFF
TRBV30	TRBJ2-1	CAWSVRGNEQFF
TRBV7-2	TRBJ2-3	CASSLPMGDTQYF
TRBV29-1	TRBJ2-4	CSAGQGNIQYF
TRBV9	TRBJ1-4	CASSADRGNEKLFF
TRBV6-5	TRBJ2-3	CASRPSTSGGADTQYF
TRBV21-1	TRBJ1-5	CASGPRQGAIEGQPQHF
TRBV3-1	TRBJ2-1	CASSRGGRSYNEQFF
TRBV29-1	TRBJ2-7	CSVGRRQGAYEQYF
TRBV19	TRBJ2-5	CASNPQGQETQYF
TRBV9	TRBJ1-5	CASSVDPQQPQHF
TRBV7-8	TRBJ2-2	CASSLGGGVSRVLFF
TRBV11-2	TRBJ2-5	CASSLVGQPRETQYF
TRBV10-3	TRBJ1-1	CAIKQGPGHFNTEAFF
TRBV7-2	TRBJ2-5	CASSPGLGVETQYF
TRBV29-1	TRBJ2-3	CSVPAPDTQYF
TRBV2	TRBJ1-6	CASTREISSPLHF
TRBV2	TRBJ1-5	CASSWNQGNQPQHF
TRBV7-6	TRBJ2-1	CASSLDIAGGYNEQFF
TRBV30	TRBJ1-2	CAWSVSYGYTF
TRBV12-3/TRBV12-4	TRBJ2-5	CASSLGTYQETQYF
TRBV5-4	TRBJ2-3	CASSLMGTSGATQYF
TRBV19	TRBJ1-5	CASSIQGAQGNQPQHF
TRBV14	TRBJ1-1	CASSQGAGVGTEAFF
TRBV3-1	TRBJ1-1	CASSPLQGATEAFF
TRBV7-9	TRBJ1-2	CASSLGAGNYGYTF
TRBV5-1	TRBJ2-1	CASSLSGSSYNEQFF
TRBV6-5	TRBJ1-2	CASRGTVNYGYTF
TRBV11-2	TRBJ2-7	CASSLGDSRIEQYF
TRBV7-2	TRBJ2-1	CASSAGRLGYNEQFF
TRBV20-1	TRBJ1-2	CSATQTGQGGYTF
TRBV11-2	TRBJ2-1	CASGVGADYNEQFF
TRBV4-2	TRBJ2-1	CASSPQSTSPYNEQFF
TRBV29-1	TRBJ1-2	CSVRDTLNYGYTF
TRBV9	TRBJ2-4	CASSVNPSLGIQYF
TRBV20-1	TRBJ1-6	CSATPGMSSYNSPLHF